The 23 T cell receptor beta chains reported below all come from one sample, sequenced in a study of blood T cell repertoires in COVID-19. Method: immunoSEQ multiplex PCR; TCRdb's copy keeps in-frame clones and lacks some. In the table there are 120,000 or so clones, around 70% of which are singletons. What was sequenced was peripheral blood. The receptors originated from a man aged 55 to 70 with acute or convalescent COVID-19.

As to this clone: Other DNA sequences in this sample translate to the same CDR3. The chain recombines TRBV18 with TRBJ1-4; D is possibly TRBD1 (5 bases). The CDR3 consists of 12 residues. V lost 2 bases, J lost 8 bases, and 6 bases lay in between. CDR1 KGHSH and CDR2 LQKENI come from the germline V gene. The CDR3 bases are TGTGCCAGCTCACCAGGGGGGGAAAAACTGTTTTTT. Translation: CASSPGGEKLFF.

This clone has just one count. The chain uses TRBV15 and TRBJ1-2; 7 positions agree with TRBD1. CDR3 length: 15 amino acids. The V gene's germline CDR1 is LNHNV and CDR2 YYDKDF (reference sequence). Trimming at V came to 5 bases and at J to 5 bases, leaving 11 bases not matched to a gene. The chain's CDR3 is CATSPPRDRSYGYTF. The CDR3 nucleotides read TGTGCCACCAGCCCTCCCAGGGACAGATCTTATGGCTACACCTTC. The variable domain in full, with the rest retrieved from reference TRBV15 and TRBJ1-2, is DAMVIQNPRYQVTQFGKPVTLSCSQTLNHNVMYWYQQKSSQAPKLLFHYYDKDFNNEADTPDNFQSRRPNTSFCFLDIRSPGLGDTAMYLCATSPPRDRSYGYTFGSGTRLTVV.

Only one count was recorded for this clone. V is TRBV15 and J is TRBJ1-3; possible D gene TRBD1, 5 bases. CDR1 is LNHNV, CDR2 YYDKDF, per germline (reference sequence). Trimming removed 0 bases from V and 2 bases from J, with 11 bases in between. The CDR3 length is 16 residues. Here the CDR3 DNA reads TGTGCCACCAGCAGAGAGGGAAGGGGAACTGGAAACACCATATATTTT. Its protein product is CATSREGRGTGNTIYF.

This chain connects TRBV7-6 to TRBJ1-2; a possible D gene is TRBD1 (6 bases). The CDR3 runs to 14 residues. Germline lookup yields CDR1 SGHVS and CDR2 FNYEAQ. V was clipped by 5 bases and J by 4 bases, with 14 bases between them. CDR3 residues: CASSEDETGYGYTF. The CDR3 DNA is TGTGCCAGCAGCGAGGATGAGACAGGCTATGGCTACACCTTC.

This clone was counted a few times. This chain connects TRBV27 to TRBJ1-1, with unresolved D. Germline values: CDR1 MNHEY, CDR2 SMNVEV (reference sequence). V lost 2 bases and J lost 0, with 7 bases in between. The CDR3 has 14 residues. The CDR3 DNA is TGTGCCAGCAGTTTAAACAGACTGAACACTGAAGCTTTCTTT. Protein: CASSLNRLNTEAFF.

The rearrangement uses TRBV21-1 and TRBJ2-3; TRBD2 is the table's D call, not checked against the DNA. TRBV21-1 is described as a pseudogene. CDR3 length: 15 amino acids. As DNA, the CDR3 is TGTGCCAGCAACCACGGGGGGCCGGGCACAGATACGCAGTATTTT. Its protein product is CASNHGGPGTDTQYF.

The rearrangement joins TRBV5-1 to TRBJ1-2; the D gene is possibly TRBD1 (6 bases). V lost 4 bases and J 8 bases, leaving 18 bases between the germline ends. Germline loops: CDR1 SGHRS, CDR2 YFSETQ. CDR3 size: 14 residues. CDR3 nucleotide sequence: TGCGCCAGCAGCCTTCAAACTACAGGGTACGGCTACACCTTC. Its translation: CASSLQTTGYGYTF.

This chain joins TRBV5-6 and TRBJ1-2; D is possibly TRBD1 (6 bases). The germline gives CDR1 SGHDT, CDR2 YYEEEE. Trimming cost V 0 bases and J 5 bases, with 11 bases left between them. CDR3 length: 14 amino acids. The CDR3 region has the DNA TGTGCCAGCAGCTTGGCACAGGGAGAGTATGGCTACACCTTC. Protein product: CASSLAQGEYGYTF. The entire variable domain, with the rest obtained from reference TRBV5-6 and TRBJ1-2, is as follows: DAGVTQSPTHLIKTRGQQVTLRCSPKSGHDTVSWYQQALGQGPQFIFQYYEEEERQRGNFPDRFSGHQFPNYSSELNVNALLLGDSALYLCASSLAQGEYGYTFGSGTRLTVV.

The chain uses TRBV15 and TRBJ1-5; weak D call: TRBD1 (6 bases). The CDR3 has 18 residues. Germline CDR1 and CDR2: LNHNV and YYDKDF (reference sequence). The V end lost 0 bases, the J end lost 7 bases, and 22 bases lay between the germline ends. The CDR3 DNA reads as TGTGCCACCAGCAGAGAGGGGCTGGGGGGGCACTTAGACCAGCCCCAGCATTTT. This gives the protein CATSREGLGGHLDQPQHF.

The chain employs TRBV27 and TRBJ1-4, with D possibly being TRBD1 (5 bases). Trimming cost V 5 bases and J 6 bases, with 19 bases left between them. This CDR3 spans 16 amino acids. CDR1 is MNHEY, CDR2 SMNVEV, per germline (reference sequence). The CDR3 coding sequence is TGTGCCAGCAGTCCGAACCGACCAATCAGGGATGAAAAACTGTTTTTT. Amino acids: CASSPNRPIRDEKLFF.

The rearrangement uses TRBV5-1 and TRBJ1-5, with a tentative D call TRBD1 (5 bases). In germline, CDR1 is SGHRS, CDR2 YFSETQ. The CDR3 has 13 residues. The V end lost 0 bases, the J end lost 6 bases, and 7 bases lay between the germline ends. CDR3 sequence: CASSLAGGQPQHF. CDR3 in DNA: TGCGCCAGCAGCTTGGCCGGGGGTCAGCCCCAGCATTTT.

The V and J genes are TRBV5-6 and TRBJ1-5; D is uncertain. This CDR3 contains 15 residues. Germline V gene data show CDR1 as SGHDT and CDR2 as YYEEEE. V dropped 4 bases and J dropped 1 base, with 12 bases sitting between them. The CDR3, as DNA: TGTGCCAGCAGCCCGGGCCGCGGGAGCAATCAGCCCCAGCATTTT. It is translated as CASSPGRGSNQPQHF. The full variable domain, with the rest looked up from reference TRBV5-6 and TRBJ1-5, is DAGVTQSPTHLIKTRGQQVTLRCSPKSGHDTVSWYQQALGQGPQFIFQYYEEEERQRGNFPDRFSGHQFPNYSSELNVNALLLGDSALYLCASSPGRGSNQPQHFGDGTRLSIL.

The CDR3 DNA reads TGTGCCAGCAGTCCGCAGGATGAGCAGTTCTTC. Its translation is CASSPQDEQFF. V and J are TRBV12-3 or TRBV12-4 and TRBJ2-1; D is unresolved. Trimming shortened V by 5 bases and J by 8 bases, and 7 bases separated the two germline ends. The CDR3 contains 11 residues.

This clone was picked up one time. V and J are TRBV5-1 and TRBJ2-1; 10 nucleotides agree with TRBD1. From germline, CDR1 is SGHRS and CDR2 YFSETQ. V lost 5 bases, J lost 4 bases, and 6 bases stayed unmatched. The CDR3 runs to 15 residues. The DNA of the CDR3 is TGCGCCAGCAGGGGGGGACAGGGGCCTTACAATGAGCAGTTCTTC. Encoded protein: CASRGGQGPYNEQFF.

This chain joins TRBV19 and TRBJ2-1, with a tentative D call TRBD1 (5 bases). The germline V gene has CDR1 LNHDA and CDR2 SQIVND (reference sequence). V was shortened by 6 bases and J by 9 bases, with 15 bases between the two germline ends. The CDR3 has 13 amino acids. The CDR3 reads CASRVQRGGEQFF. The CDR3 nucleotides read TGTGCCAGTAGAGTACAAAGGGGCGGTGAGCAGTTCTTC.

The chain uses TRBV5-6 and TRBJ1-2; 9 bases line up with TRBD1. The CDR3 extends over 17 amino acids. From germline, CDR1 is SGHDT and CDR2 YYEEEE. Germline trimming cut 0 bases from V and 0 bases from J; bases unmatched to any gene: 6. CDR3: CASSLVGQGLSNYGYTF. The CDR3 DNA reads TGTGCCAGCAGCTTGGTAGGACAGGGGCTATCTAACTATGGCTACACCTTC.

The chain carries TRBV5-6 and TRBJ1-4; 12 bases are shared with TRBD1. Germline V gene lookup returns CDR1 SGHDT and CDR2 YYEEEE. The CDR3 contains 17 residues. V lost 4 bases, J lost 8 bases, and 12 bases stayed unmatched. CDR3 in amino acids: CASSRAGGQGAREKLFF. The DNA of the CDR3 is TGTGCCAGCAGCCGAGCCGGGGGACAGGGGGCGCGGGAAAAACTGTTTTTT.

The rearrangement joins TRBV11-3 to TRBJ2-3; 10 nucleotides agree with TRBD2. Per germline, CDR1 SGHNT and CDR2 YENEEA. This CDR3 has 15 residues. V shed 4 bases and J 5 bases; nucleotides not matched to a gene: 6. The CDR3 DNA reads as TGTGCCAGCAGCTCACGAACTAGCGGGGAAGATACGCAGTATTTT. This translates into CASSSRTSGEDTQYF.

The chain employs TRBV2 and TRBJ2-1, with TRBD2 matching 10 bases. CDR3 length: 16 amino acids. V was clipped by 8 bases and J by 3 bases; unmatched bases: 10. Germline V gene data show CDR1 as SNHLY and CDR2 as FYNNEI. The CDR3 loop reads CASGRLAGIGYNEQFF. The CDR3 DNA reads as TGTGCCAGCGGCCGACTAGCGGGCATCGGCTACAATGAGCAGTTCTTC.

V and J are TRBV5-1 and TRBJ2-2; D gene ambiguous. The CDR3 length is 16 residues. Germline V CDR1 and CDR2: SGHRS, YFSETQ. Trimming removed 4 bases at V and 4 bases at J, with 17 bases between. CDR3 DNA sequence: TGCGCCAGCAGCCCTACCCCAGGCAGCAGCACCGGGGAGCTGTTTTTT. Protein sequence: CASSPTPGSSTGELFF.

The rearrangement links TRBV7-9 to TRBJ2-7; 9 nucleotides match TRBD1. The CDR3 length is 18 residues. CDR1 and CDR2 from the germline V gene are SEHNR and FQNEAQ (reference sequence). V gave up 2 bases and J gave up 5 bases; unmatched junction bases: 16. The CDR3 DNA follows: TGTGCCAGCAGCTTAAGTCGACCCCGGCCGGGACAGGGTAACGAGCAGTACTTC. Translated: CASSLSRPRPGQGNEQYF.

The table lists this clone with many counts. The rearrangement links TRBV30 to TRBJ2-1; possibly TRBD2 for D (5 bases). This CDR3 region has 14 residues. V lost 3 bases and J lost 0, with 9 bases in between. Germline V gene lookup returns CDR1 GTSNPN and CDR2 SVGIG (reference sequence). The CDR3 nucleotides read TGTGCCTGGAGCGGGATTCCCTCCTACAATGAGCAGTTCTTC. This sequence encodes CAWSGIPSYNEQFF.

V is TRBV24-1 and J is TRBJ2-2; D unresolved. From germline, CDR1 is KGHDR and CDR2 SFDVKD. This CDR3 has 14 amino acids. The V and J ends lost 1 base and 1 base respectively, with 3 bases between them. CDR3 amino acids: CATSDFRNTGELFF. CDR3 in DNA: TGTGCCACCAGTGATTTCAGGAACACCGGGGAGCTGTTTTTT.